The clone carrying this T cell receptor beta chain was counted a few times. MiXCR, applied by TCRdb to the RT-PCR reads, yields one record per CDR3 protein. Found here are about 400,000 distinct CDR3 sequences, 16% of them singletons; the top ten hold 6.5% to 7.5%. The CDR3 contains 15 residues. The germline gives CDR1 SGHAT, CDR2 FQNNGV. V was cut by 6 bases and J by 0 bases, with 9 bases left in between. These data come from a study of patients and donors after allogeneic stem cell transplantation. The V and J genes are TRBV11-2 and TRBJ2-6; D remains ambiguous. Sequenced: blood, either unsorted or a sorted T cell fraction (not recorded which). The receptor comes from a human donor who was either an allogeneic HSCT recipient or a stem cell or donor lymphocyte infusion donor (not recorded which). It is not recorded whose cells these are; they may come from a transplant donor. CDR3 sequence (DNA): TGTGCCAGCAGGCAAAGTTACTCTGGGGCCAACGTCCTGACTTTC. It translates to CASRQSYSGANVLTF.